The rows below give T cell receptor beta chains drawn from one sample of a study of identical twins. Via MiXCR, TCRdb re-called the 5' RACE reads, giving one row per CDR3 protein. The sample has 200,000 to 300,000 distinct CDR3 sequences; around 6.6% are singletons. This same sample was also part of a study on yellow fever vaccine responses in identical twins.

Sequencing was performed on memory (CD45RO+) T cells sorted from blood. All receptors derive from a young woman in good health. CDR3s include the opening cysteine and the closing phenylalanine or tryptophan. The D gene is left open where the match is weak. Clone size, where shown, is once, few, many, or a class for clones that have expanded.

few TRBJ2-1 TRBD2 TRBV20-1 TGCAGTGCTAGAGATCCCCGACTAGCTCGGTACACGCGGAATGAGCAGTTCTTC CSARDPRLARYTRNEQFF
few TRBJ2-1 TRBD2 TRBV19 TGTGCCAGTAGTATGGGACTAGCGGACTACAATGAGCAGTTCTTC CASSMGLADYNEQFF
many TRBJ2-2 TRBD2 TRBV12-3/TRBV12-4 TGTGCCAGCAGTCCGCTAGCGGGGTACACCGGGGAGCTGTTTTTT CASSPLAGYTGELFF
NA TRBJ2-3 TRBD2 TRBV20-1 TGCAGTGCTGCGCTAGCGGGGGGCACAGATACGCAGTATTTT CSAALAGGTDTQYF
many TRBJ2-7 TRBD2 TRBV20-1 TGCAGTGCTAGCCCCCTGAGACTAGCGTTCTCCTACGAGCAGTACTTC CSASPLRLAFSYEQYF
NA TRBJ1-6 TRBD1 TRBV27 TGTGCCAGCAGTTTTCTCCAACAGGGGGCAGGATTTAATTCACCCCTCCACTTT CASSFLQQGAGFNSPLHF
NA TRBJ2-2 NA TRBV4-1 TGCGCCAGCAGCTTCTCAACCGTCACGAACACCGGGGAGCTGTTTTTT CASSFSTVTNTGELFF
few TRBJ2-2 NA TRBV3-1 TGTGCCAGCAGCCAAGGCCGACTAGGTACCGGGGAGCTGTTTTTT CASSQGRLGTGELFF
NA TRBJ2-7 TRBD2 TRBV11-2 TGTGCCAGCAGCCCGAGAGGGACTAGCGGCTACGAGCAGTACTTC CASSPRGTSGYEQYF
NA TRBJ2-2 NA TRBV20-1 TGCAGTGCGCAAGGACAAGAAAATACCGGGGAGCTGTTTTTT CSAQGQENTGELFF
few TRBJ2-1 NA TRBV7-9 TGTGCCAGCAGCTTAACGCAGGGATACAATGAGCAGTTCTTC CASSLTQGYNEQFF
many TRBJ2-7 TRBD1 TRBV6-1 TGTGCCAGCAGAACCGGGACAGGGGGCGGATACGAGCAGTACTTC CASRTGTGGGYEQYF
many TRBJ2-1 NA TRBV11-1 TGTGCCAGCAGCCAGGGAGAATACAATGAGCAGTTCTTC CASSQGEYNEQFF
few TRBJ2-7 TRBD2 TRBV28 TGTGCCAGCAGTTTAGGGGGGGGGAAACAGACCTACGAGCAGTACTTC CASSLGGGKQTYEQYF
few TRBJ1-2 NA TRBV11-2 TGTGCCAGCAGCTTAGCAGGGGAATATCCTAACTATGGCTACACCTTC CASSLAGEYPNYGYTF
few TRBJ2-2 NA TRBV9 TGTGCCAGCAGCGTAGATCCCCCAGACAGTCGGTACACCGGGGAGCTGTTTTTT CASSVDPPDSRYTGELFF
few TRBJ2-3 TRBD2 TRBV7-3 TGTGCCAGCAGCTTTACGGGGGGTACAGATACGCAGTATTTT CASSFTGGTDTQYF
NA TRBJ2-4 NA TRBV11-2 TGTGCCAGCAGCTTAGTAATGGGACGAAACAACATTCAGTACTTC CASSLVMGRNNIQYF
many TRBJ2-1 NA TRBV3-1 TGTGCCAGCAGACGGGGGACCTACAATGAGCAGTTCTTC CASRRGTYNEQFF
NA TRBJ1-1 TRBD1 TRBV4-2 TGTGCCAGCAGCCCCCGGACAGGGGGAGTCAATGAAGCTTTCTTT CASSPRTGGVNEAFF
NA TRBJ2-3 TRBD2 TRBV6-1 TGTGCCAGCAGTGGCGGGAGGGCTGGCACAGATACGCAGTATTTT CASSGGRAGTDTQYF
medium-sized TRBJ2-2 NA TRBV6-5 TGTGCCAGCAGTTACCTCCCCGGGGGACGAACCGGGGAGCTGTTTTTT CASSYLPGGRTGELFF
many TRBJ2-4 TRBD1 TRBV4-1 TGCGCCAGCAGCCAAGAAATAAACAGGGGCGCCAAAAACATTCAGTACTTC CASSQEINRGAKNIQYF
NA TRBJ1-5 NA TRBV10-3 TGTGCCATCAGAAAGGGCTCCGGTCAGCCCCAGCATTTT CAIRKGSGQPQHF
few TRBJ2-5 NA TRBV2 TGTGCCAGCAGGAACTGGGCAGGGGATCAAGAGACCCAGTACTTC CASRNWAGDQETQYF
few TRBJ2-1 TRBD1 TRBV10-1 TGCGCCAGCAGTGACCCGGGACCTCCAGGGGGTTCGGTGGGGCAGTTCTTC CASSDPGPPGGSVGQFF
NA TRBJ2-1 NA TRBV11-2 TGTGCCAGCAGCTTAGCCCCGCGCGCTGAGCAGTTCTTC CASSLAPRAEQFF
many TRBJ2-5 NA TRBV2 TGTGCCAGCAGTGAAGTACGAGGGACAAATCAAGAGACCCAGTACTTC CASSEVRGTNQETQYF
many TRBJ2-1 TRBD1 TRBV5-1 TGCGCCAGCAGCTTGGGGGACAGAATCTACAATGAGCAGTTCTTC CASSLGDRIYNEQFF
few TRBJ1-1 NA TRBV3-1 TGTGCCAGCAGCTTAAAAGGGGGATTTCCTGGAGCTTTCTTT CASSLKGGFPGAFF
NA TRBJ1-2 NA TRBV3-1 TGTGCCAGCAGCCAAGCTTCGAGCGGCTACACCTTC CASSQASSGYTF
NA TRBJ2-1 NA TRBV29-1 TGCAGCGCCCTAAAATACAATGAGCAGTTCTTC CSALKYNEQFF
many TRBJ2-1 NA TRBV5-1 TGCGCCAGCAGCACGGACAGTCTTAGCTCCTACAATGAGCAGTTCTTC CASSTDSLSSYNEQFF
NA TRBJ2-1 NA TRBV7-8 TGTGCCAGCAGCGTACCCCAGGGCAATGAGCAGTTCTTC CASSVPQGNEQFF
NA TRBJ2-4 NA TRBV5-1 TGCGCCAGCAGCGAGCCGGGCAAAAACATTCAGTACTTC CASSEPGKNIQYF
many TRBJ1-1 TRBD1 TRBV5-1 TGCGCCAGCAGCTTTGGGACAGGGAGTCCTGAAGCTTTCTTT CASSFGTGSPEAFF
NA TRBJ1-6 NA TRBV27 TGTGCCAGCCGCGTGACCCATAATTCACCCCTCCACTTT CASRVTHNSPLHF
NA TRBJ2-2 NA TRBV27 TGTGCCAGCAGTATAAAATACGGGGAGCTGTTTTTT CASSIKYGELFF
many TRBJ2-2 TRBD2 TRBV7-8 TGTGCCAGCAGCAGATGGGGACTAGCGGGGGCCGGGGAGCTGTTTTTT CASSRWGLAGAGELFF
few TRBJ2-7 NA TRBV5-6 TGTGCCAGCAGCTTCCTAGGTAGCGGCTACGAGCAGTACTTC CASSFLGSGYEQYF
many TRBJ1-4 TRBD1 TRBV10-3 TGTGCCATCAGTGAGAAGGACAGGGGGCATGAAAAACTGTTTTTT CAISEKDRGHEKLFF
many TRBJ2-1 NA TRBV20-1 TGCAGTGCTAGAGATCGCGGGGTGGGGGAGCAGTTCTTC CSARDRGVGEQFF
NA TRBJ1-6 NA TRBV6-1 TGTGCCAGCAGGTCCGGGACAATCCTTTCACCCCTCCACTTT CASRSGTILSPLHF
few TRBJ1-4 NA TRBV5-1 TGCGCCAGCAGCTTGGCTGGTGGAGATATCAATGAAAAACTGTTTTTT CASSLAGGDINEKLFF
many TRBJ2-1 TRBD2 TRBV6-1 TGTGCCAGCAAGACACTAGCGGGCCAAACGAATTACAATGAGCAGTTCTTC CASKTLAGQTNYNEQFF